These 27 T cell receptor beta chains came from one sample sequenced in a study of shared clonotypes between healthy human individuals. Repertoires were generated with immunoSEQ multiplex PCR, while TCRdb's copy carries only in-frame clones and drops some. The sample records about 2,200,000 clones, just over 90% being singletons. In the naive CD8 group, cells lacked CD45RO and were positively selected for CCR7, so terminally differentiated effector memory CD45RA+ cells were left out. Sequencing was done on a sample of naive CD8+ T cells from PBMCs. These receptors were obtained from a man aged 18 to 30 in good health. Some clones in this sample may be carry-over from other donors' samples.

In this sample, this clone turned up a few times. This chain links TRBV9 with TRBJ1-2, with D uncertain. Per germline, CDR1 SGDLS and CDR2 YYNGEE. Trimming left V 0 bases short and J 5 bases short, with 11 bases between. This CDR3 is 14 amino acids long. CDR3 in amino acids: CASSVGDPSYGYTF. As DNA, the CDR3 is TGTGCCAGCAGCGTAGGAGATCCAAGTTATGGCTACACCTTC.

For the CDR3, the DNA is TGTGCCAGCAGTTTGACTAGCGGGATCACCGAGCAGTACTTC. This encodes CASSLTSGITEQYF. V usage is TRBV28 and J usage is TRBJ2-7; 11 nucleotides align to TRBD2. Germline-derived CDR1 and CDR2 are MDHEN and SYDVKM. The ends lost 3 bases at V and 6 bases at J; junction bases unmatched: 4. This CDR3 contains 14 residues.

The CDR3 region has the DNA TGTGCCAGCAGTTACCTCGGGGAGGGGACCGGGGAGCTGTTTTTT. Protein sequence: CASSYLGEGTGELFF. The chain couples TRBV6-5 to TRBJ2-2; 7 nucleotides line up with TRBD2. This CDR3 contains 15 residues. The germline gives CDR1 MNHEY, CDR2 SVGAGI. Losses at the gene ends were 2 bases for V and 5 bases for J; bases not matched to a gene: 5.

This chain connects TRBV10-3 to TRBJ2-3, with D possibly TRBD1 on 5 matching bases. CDR3 length equals 15 residues. Germline lookup yields CDR1 ENHRY and CDR2 SYGVKD. The V end was cut by 0 bases, the J end by 4 bases, with 11 bases between. The CDR3 reads CAISESQGIADTQYF. The CDR3 DNA follows: TGTGCCATCAGTGAGTCTCAGGGCATCGCAGATACGCAGTATTTT.

The chain is built from TRBV28 and TRBJ1-1, with D unresolved. This CDR3 region has 13 residues. Germline CDR1 and CDR2: MDHEN and SYDVKM. V was cut by 10 bases and J by 1 base, with 13 bases left in between. In nucleotides, the CDR3 is TGTGCCACCAACCGGGCCCCGAACACTGAAGCTTTCTTT. It codes for CATNRAPNTEAFF. Full variable domain (remainder filled in from reference TRBV28 and TRBJ1-1): DVKVTQSSRYLVKRTGEKVFLECVQDMDHENMFWYRQDPGLGLRLIYFSYDVKMKEKGDIPEGYSVSREKKERFSLILESASTNQTSMYLCATNRAPNTEAFFGQGTRLTVV.

V gene TRBV10-2 combines with J gene TRBJ1-2, with no clear D. The CDR3 is 15 amino acids. The V end lost 0 bases, the J end lost 2 bases, and 10 bases lay between the germline ends. Germline CDR1 and CDR2: WSHSY and SAAADI. The CDR3 loop reads CASSESRVPNYGYTF. The DNA of the CDR3 is TGCGCCAGCAGTGAGTCCAGAGTCCCGAACTATGGCTACACCTTC.

V and J are TRBV6-1 and TRBJ1-5; 10 positions agree with TRBD1. This CDR3 has 15 amino acids. Germline CDR1 and CDR2: MNHNS and SASEGT. Unmatched junction bases numbered 2, after V lost 5 bases and J lost 1 base. The CDR3 DNA reads as TGTGCCAGCAGTCCGGGACAGGGGAGCAATCAGCCCCAGCATTTT. Translating gives CASSPGQGSNQPQHF.

V is TRBV6-6 and J is TRBJ2-1; no firm D call. V lost 0 bases, J lost 0 bases, and 9 bases lay in between. This CDR3 contains 16 residues. Germline lookup yields CDR1 MNHNY and CDR2 SVGAGI (reference sequence). The CDR3 bases are TGTGCCAGCAGTTACTCGGACCGAAGCTCCTACAATGAGCAGTTCTTC. Protein product: CASSYSDRSSYNEQFF.

CDR3 coding DNA: TGTGCCAGCAGCCCGCGTGGGACAACCTCCTACGAGCAGTACTTC. Encoded protein: CASSPRGTTSYEQYF. V is TRBV7-6 and J is TRBJ2-7; the D gene is possibly TRBD1 (6 bases). This CDR3 has 15 amino acids. Germline V gene data show CDR1 as SGHVS and CDR2 as FNYEAQ. V was trimmed by 5 bases and J by 0 bases, leaving 14 bases between them.

The J gene is TRBJ2-1, the V gene TRBV7-8; a possible D gene is TRBD2 (6 bases). The CDR3 runs 15 residues. Germline V gene sequence: CDR1 SGHVS, CDR2 FQNEAQ. The ends were cut back, 4 bases at V and 3 bases at J, with 13 bases in the middle. CDR3 residues: CASSSPRDFYNEQFF. CDR3 sequence (DNA): TGTGCCAGCAGCTCCCCCCGGGACTTCTACAATGAGCAGTTCTTC.

The V call is TRBV7-3, the J call TRBJ2-2; 11 nucleotides match TRBD2. From germline, CDR1 is SGHTA and CDR2 FQGTGA. The CDR3 covers 17 residues. With 3 bases clipped from V and 1 base from J, the junction kept 4 bases outside the gene matches. Here the CDR3 DNA reads TGTGCCAGCAGCTTTACTAGCGGGAGCGGGAACACCGGGGAGCTGTTTTTT. Translation gives CASSFTSGSGNTGELFF.

J is TRBJ2-1 and V is TRBV7-9; TRBD2 agrees at 11 bases. The CDR3 covers 17 residues. Trimming took 1 base from V and 0 from J; bases not matched to a gene: 2. Germline lookup yields CDR1 SEHNR and CDR2 FQNEAQ (reference sequence). CDR3 DNA: TGTGCCAGCAGCTTAGGACTAGCGGGAAGCTCCTACAATGAGCAGTTCTTC. Its translation is CASSLGLAGSSYNEQFF. Variable domain in full (rest from reference TRBV7-9 and TRBJ2-1): DTGVSQNPRHKITKRGQNVTFRCDPISEHNRLYWYRQTLGQGPEFLTYFQNEAQLEKSRLLSDRFSAERPKGSFSTLEIQRTEQGDSAMYLCASSLGLAGSSYNEQFFGPGTRLTVL.

The table lists this clone with a few counts. The chain joins TRBV29-1 to TRBJ1-1, with D tentatively TRBD1 (6 bases). V lost 6 bases to trimming and J lost 3 bases, with 11 bases between them. The CDR3 extends over 12 amino acids. Germline CDR1 is SQVTM and CDR2 is ANQGSEA. Here the CDR3 reads CSVPGTYTEAFF. CDR3 sequence (DNA): TGCAGCGTCCCCGGGACATACACTGAAGCTTTCTTT.

V usage is TRBV9 and J usage is TRBJ2-4; 7 positions agree with TRBD1. After removal of 1 base from V and 10 bases from J, the junction contained 17 bases not matched to a gene. In germline, CDR1 is SGDLS, CDR2 YYNGEE. The CDR3 is made up of 17 amino acids. The CDR3 DNA is TGTGCCAGCAGCGTAACCCACTCCGGGACAGTCGGAAGTATTCAGTACTTC. Residues: CASSVTHSGTVGSIQYF.

This chain connects TRBV6-5 to TRBJ2-1; 7 bases are shared with TRBD2. The CDR3 sequence is 12 residues long. Looked up from germline, CDR1 is MNHEY and CDR2 is SVGAGI. Trimming removed 4 bases from V and 15 bases from J; junction bases left unmatched: 9. The DNA for the CDR3 is TGTGCCAGCAGTTCTCTGGGACTACCGTCGTTCTTC. Translated: CASSSLGLPSFF.

The chain is built from TRBV7-9 and TRBJ2-7; D possibly corresponds to TRBD2 (5 bases). V lost 5 bases to trimming and J lost 7 bases, with 18 bases between them. The CDR3 spans 14 residues. Germline assignment: CDR1 SEHNR and CDR2 FQNEAQ (reference sequence). The CDR3 DNA reads TGTGCCAGCAGCCCCGGTAACGCCCCGGGAGAGCAGTACTTC. Protein product: CASSPGNAPGEQYF.

The rearrangement uses TRBV7-3 and TRBJ2-2, with D maybe TRBD2 (5 bases). Germline loops: CDR1 SGHTA, CDR2 FQGTGA. This CDR3 is 16 amino acids long. Trimming removed 5 bases from V and 1 base from J, with 14 bases in between. The CDR3 is CASSPWPSLNTGELFF. CDR3 nucleotides: TGTGCCAGCAGCCCATGGCCTAGCCTGAACACCGGGGAGCTGTTTTTT. The full variable domain, completed using reference TRBV7-3 and TRBJ2-2, is GAGVSQTPSNKVTEKGKYVELRCDPISGHTALYWYRQSLGQGPEFLIYFQGTGAADDSGLPNDRFFAVRPEGSVSTLKIQRTERGDSAVYLCASSPWPSLNTGELFFGEGSRLTVL.

V and J are TRBV11-2 and TRBJ1-1; 9 bases match TRBD1. J was trimmed by 10 bases and V by 0 bases; bases with no gene match: 9. The CDR3 covers 15 residues. The germline CDR1 and CDR2 sequences are SGHAT and FQNNGV. For the CDR3, the DNA is TGTGCCAGCAGCTTAGAGGTGACAGGGGGGACGCGAGCTTTCTTT. Protein sequence: CASSLEVTGGTRAFF.

The CDR3 here is CASSPRDYLSPETQYF. The CDR3, as DNA: TGTGCCAGCTCACCCCGGGACTACCTAAGCCCGGAGACCCAGTACTTC. The V and J genes are TRBV18 and TRBJ2-5; 7 bases fit TRBD2. This CDR3 is built from 16 residues. Germline lookup yields CDR1 KGHSH and CDR2 LQKENI. V trimming: 3 bases; J trimming: 5 bases; junction bases outside the gene matches: 12. Filled out from reference TRBV18 and TRBJ2-5, the complete variable domain reads NAGVMQNPRHLVRRRGQEARLRCSPMKGHSHVYWYRQLPEEGLKFMVYLQKENIIDESGMPKERFSAEFPKEGPSILRIQQVVRGDSAAYFCASSPRDYLSPETQYFGPGTRLLVL.

The J gene is TRBJ2-5, the V gene TRBV7-6; unclear D gene. The CDR3 runs 10 residues. Trimming pared 10 bases from V and 1 base from J, leaving 4 bases between. Germline lookup yields CDR1 SGHVS and CDR2 FNYEAQ. Written as DNA, the CDR3 is TGTGCCATCCTCCAAGAGACCCAGTACTTC. Translation: CAILQETQYF. Looking up the rest from reference TRBV7-6 and TRBJ2-5 gives the full variable domain: GAGVSQSPRYKVTKRGQDVALRCDPISGHVSLYWYRQALGQGPEFLTYFNYEAQQDKSGLPNDRFSAERPEGSISTLTIQRTEQRDSAMYRCAILQETQYFGPGTRLLVL.

V usage is TRBV2 and J usage is TRBJ2-7, with D hard to call. Germline V gives CDR1 SNHLY, CDR2 FYNNEI. Trimming cost V 5 bases and J 2 bases, with 13 bases left between them. The CDR3 sequence is 14 residues long. CDR3 sequence reads: CASSREQSTYEQYF. The CDR3 DNA reads as TGTGCCAGCAGTAGAGAACAGTCCACCTACGAGCAGTACTTC. Full variable domain (missing parts from reference TRBV2 and TRBJ2-7): EPEVTQTPSHQVTQMGQEVILRCVPISNHLYFYWYRQILGQKVEFLVSFYNNEISEKSEIFDDQFSVERPDGSNFTLKIRSTKLEDSAMYFCASSREQSTYEQYFGPGTRLTVT.

J is TRBJ2-2 and V is TRBV10-1; D uncertain. Per germline, CDR1 WNHNN and CDR2 SYGVQD (reference sequence). The CDR3 has 14 residues. V dropped 3 bases and J dropped 6 bases, with 11 bases sitting between them. The CDR3 here is CASSEKTSAGELFF. CDR3 in DNA: TGCGCCAGCAGTGAAAAGACATCGGCCGGGGAGCTGTTTTTT.

The J gene is TRBJ2-7, the V gene TRBV5-6; D is possibly TRBD2 (5 bases). This CDR3 has 14 amino acids. In germline, CDR1 is SGHDT, CDR2 YYEEEE. The V end lost 4 bases, the J end lost 2 bases, and 13 bases lay between the germline ends. CDR3 amino acids: CASSEGVGAYEQYF. CDR3 nucleotide sequence: TGTGCCAGCAGCGAGGGTGTCGGGGCCTACGAGCAGTACTTC.

The chain carries TRBV9 and TRBJ2-3; D ambiguous. Trimming took 4 bases from V and 1 from J, leaving 7 bases between them. This CDR3 contains 13 residues. The germline V gene has CDR1 SGDLS and CDR2 YYNGEE. The CDR3 sequence: CASSSWGTDTQYF. The CDR3 region has the DNA TGTGCCAGCAGCTCTTGGGGCACAGATACGCAGTATTTT.

The chain recombines TRBV30 with TRBJ2-7, with a weak D call TRBD2 (6 bases). Trimming stripped 3 bases from V and 3 bases from J, with 12 bases between. CDR3 size: 13 residues. Germline loops: CDR1 GTSNPN, CDR2 SVGIG (reference sequence). CDR3 loop: CAWRESGDYEQYF. CDR3 nucleotides: TGTGCCTGGAGGGAATCGGGGGACTACGAGCAGTACTTC.

The gene calls are TRBV11-2 and TRBJ1-4, with 7 bases identical to TRBD1. V dropped 6 bases and J dropped 12; count of bases not matched to a gene: 10. The CDR3 consists of 13 residues. Germline CDR1 is SGHAT and CDR2 is FQNNGV. Here the CDR3 reads CASRSRTGAELFF. The CDR3 bases are TGTGCCAGCAGATCCAGGACAGGCGCTGAACTGTTTTTT.

The genes are TRBV7-2 and TRBJ2-1; 12 bases map to TRBD2. This CDR3 is built from 17 residues. The germline V gene has CDR1 SGHTA and CDR2 FQGNSA. The V gene end was trimmed by 5 bases and the J gene end by 9 bases; junction bases not matched to a gene: 14. In DNA form, the CDR3 reads TGTGCCAGCAGCCCCTATGAGGCTAGCGGGAGGGCCGGTGAGCAGTTCTTC. It yields the protein CASSPYEASGRAGEQFF.